Below, 7 T cell receptor beta chains from the same sample are listed, as sequenced in a study of vaccination effects on CD4 cells after COVID-19. Their cognate antigens are unknown. Antigen-specific CD4+ T cells were expanded (with viral peptide pools) by the ViraFEST assay ahead of sequencing. Researchers isolated CD4+ T cells once roughly nine days of culture had elapsed. Vaccine recipients, nucleocapsid antibody negative, had no prior SARS-CoV-2 infection. Data came from immunoSEQ multiplex PCR; TCRdb stores just in-frame clones and leaves some out. The sample records 74,000 or so clones, around 80% being singletons. This material consisted of CD4+ T cells from PBMCs cultured with SARS-CoV-2 spike peptides, taken before COVID-19 vaccination. These receptors were taken from a human donor who received a COVID-19 vaccine.

The chain is built from TRBV3-1 (or the pseudogene TRBV3-2) and TRBJ1-3; D gene ambiguous. V lost 1 base and J 3 bases, leaving 4 bases between the germline ends. The CDR3 runs 13 residues. In germline, CDR1 is LGHDT, CDR2 YNNKEL (reference sequence). The CDR3 region is CASSQVGGNTIYF. CDR3 bases: TGTGCCAGCAGCCAAGTAGGTGGAAACACCATATATTTT.

The chain couples TRBV18 to TRBJ2-1; D remains ambiguous. Trimming took 2 bases from V and 1 from J, leaving 6 bases between them. The CDR3 has 14 amino acids. Germline V gene lookup returns CDR1 KGHSH and CDR2 LQKENI. The CDR3 bases are TGTGCCAGCTCACCAGGGTTGTCCTACAATGAGCAGTTCTTC. Its translation: CASSPGLSYNEQFF.

This clone was picked up one time. This sequence joins TRBV2 and TRBJ1-1; D possibly corresponds to TRBD1 (5 bases). There are 15 residues in the CDR3. Trimming cost V 4 bases and J 0 bases, with 12 bases left between them. CDR1 and CDR2 (germline): SNHLY, FYNNEI. CDR3 sequence (DNA): TGTGCCAGCAGTGTGAGGGGTCTTTTGAACACTGAAGCTTTCTTT. Amino acid sequence: CASSVRGLLNTEAFF.

This clone was recorded a few times. The rearrangement uses TRBV6-4 and TRBJ1-2; 9 nucleotides align to TRBD1. The CDR3 runs to 14 residues. V shed 2 bases and J 7 bases; nucleotides not matched to a gene: 5. Germline V CDR1 and CDR2: MRHNA, SNTAGT. The CDR3 loop reads CASSDPGQGGGYTF. The DNA of the CDR3 is TGTGCCAGCAGTGACCCGGGACAGGGTGGTGGCTACACCTTC.

There are a few counts of this clone. This rearrangement joins TRBV29-1 to TRBJ1-2; no clear D gene. The germline V gene has CDR1 SQVTM and CDR2 ANQGSEA. Deletions cut 2 bases from V and 2 bases from J, with 12 bases between. CDR3 size: 14 residues. CDR3 DNA sequence: TGCAGCGTTGAACGCCTCGTTGGAAACTATGGCTACACCTTC. Its translation is CSVERLVGNYGYTF.

J is TRBJ2-1 and V is TRBV7-3, with 8 bases identical to TRBD2. Germline CDR1 SGHTA, CDR2 FQGTGA. V shed 5 bases, J shed 2 bases, and the junction held 5 bases outside the gene matches. The CDR3 covers 15 residues. CDR3 in DNA: TGTGCCAGCAGCCCAACGGGGGGGGCCTACAATGAGCAGTTCTTC. This encodes CASSPTGGAYNEQFF.

V is TRBV5-5 and J is TRBJ1-6; a weak D match, TRBD1 (5 bases). Trimming left V 0 bases short and J 14 bases short, with 21 bases between. There are 16 residues in the CDR3. Germline CDR1 and CDR2: SGHKS and YYEKEE (reference sequence). CDR3: CASSLVAGRSNWALHF. In DNA, the CDR3 is TGTGCCAGCAGCTTGGTGGCAGGGAGGTCGAATTGGGCCCTCCACTTT.